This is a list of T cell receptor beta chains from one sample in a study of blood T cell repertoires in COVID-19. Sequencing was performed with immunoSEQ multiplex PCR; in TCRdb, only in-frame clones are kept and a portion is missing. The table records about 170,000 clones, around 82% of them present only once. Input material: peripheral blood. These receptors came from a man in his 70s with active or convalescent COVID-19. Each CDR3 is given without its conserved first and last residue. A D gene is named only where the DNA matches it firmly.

ASSRGTSGLNTGELF	TRBV4-3	TRBJ2-2	TRBD2
ASSDFGGKAF	TRBV25-1	TRBJ1-1	-
ASSIYGRQGTEAF	TRBV19	TRBJ1-1	-
ASGLGDSKNNSPLH	TRBV12-5	TRBJ1-6	TRBD1
ASSSTGGSYEQY	TRBV5-1	TRBJ2-7	-
AWSTGVNYGYT	TRBV30	TRBJ1-2	TRBD1
ASRDKKGGTDTQY	TRBV19	TRBJ2-3	-
ASSRDYSNQPQH	TRBV18	TRBJ1-5	-
ASSFSGDGTQY	TRBV28	TRBJ2-5	TRBD2
ASSLAPRDSSYEQY	TRBV7-2	TRBJ2-7	TRBD1
ASSLGQGLTGELF	TRBV5-4	TRBJ2-2	TRBD1
ASSLGWGPASYEQY	TRBV5-1	TRBJ2-7	-
SAADTGVDTQY	TRBV29-1	TRBJ2-3	TRBD1
ASSEQGGMNTEAF	TRBV2	TRBJ1-1	-
ASSPPAGPPLEQY	TRBV18	TRBJ2-7	TRBD2
ASSIDLPGQGYGSPLH	TRBV19	TRBJ1-6	TRBD1
ASSSRVYNSPLH	TRBV7-9	TRBJ1-6	-
ASSLRDRGGFYGYT	TRBV28	TRBJ1-2	TRBD1
ATSIRGSGANVLT	TRBV15	TRBJ2-6	-
ASSLPGQLTGYT	TRBV28	TRBJ1-2	TRBD1
ASTPPGGLETQY	TRBV6-2/TRBV6-3	TRBJ2-5	-
ASSYFRGTYGYT	TRBV6-5	TRBJ1-2	-
ASNDRDRGPLWYGYT	TRBV4-3	TRBJ1-2	TRBD1
AWSVHSTRVGALYEQY	TRBV30	TRBJ2-7	-
ASSSDSWSSEAF	TRBV11-3	TRBJ1-1	-